Listed here is a single T cell receptor beta chain. The target antigen is unknown. The sample comes from a study of cytomegalovirus exposure and HLA in healthy donors. Notes on the study in general: V- and J-gene trimming of TCR beta was linked (in a later analysis) to a missense DCLRE1C variant. Reportedly, HLA-A and HLA-B alleles of most subjects were accurately predicted from TCR beta.

The CDR3 has 14 residues. Germline V gene sequence: CDR1 SGHRS, CDR2 YFSETQ. Trimming shortened V by 0 bases and J by 3 bases, and 10 bases separated the two germline ends. Healthy individuals who donated bone marrow served as the donors. Use of 60 Vbeta and 13 Jbeta primers characterized the PCR. Only in-frame clones appear in the TCRdb table, and some are missing; sequencing was by immunoSEQ multiplex PCR. The sample includes 150,000 to 180,000 clones, 70% to 80% seen only once; the top ten take about 2%. The sequence was collected from a man under 40 in good health and CMV-seronegative. Material: PBMCs. The chain uses TRBV5-1 and TRBJ2-7; a weak D match, TRBD1 (5 bases). The CDR3 DNA sequence: TGCGCCAGCAGCTTGGCCTCCGACAGCTACGAGCAGTACTTC. It translates to CASSLASDSYEQYF.